A few counts support the clone carrying this T cell receptor beta chain. The source of the sample is a study of cytomegalovirus exposure and HLA in healthy donors. This PCR relied on a set of 60 Vbeta primers and 13 Jbeta primers. Using immunoSEQ multiplex PCR, the repertoire was profiled, and TCRdb retains in-frame clones only, with some absent. The table lists 130,000 to 150,000 clones, about three quarters of them singletons. This clonotype originated in a man in his forties in good health and CMV-seropositive. The sample was PBMCs.

CDR3 sequence (DNA): TGTGCCAGCAGCTACTTACCAGGGGGAAATCAGCCCCAGCATTTT. As protein: CASSYLPGGNQPQHF. J is TRBJ1-5 and V is TRBV2, with 7 nucleotides matching TRBD1. Germline CDR1 is SNHLY and CDR2 is FYNNEI. Trimming at V came to 6 bases and at J to 4 bases, leaving 9 bases not matched to a gene. This CDR3 comprises 15 residues.